These 14 T cell receptor beta chains were all obtained from the same sample, sequenced in a study of blood T cell repertoires in COVID-19. Produced via immunoSEQ multiplex PCR; TCRdb's table is partial and in-frame only. The sample has hundreds of thousands of clones; around 84% are singletons. Sample: PBMCs or T cells enriched from blood (not recorded which). The receptor source for this set is a middle-aged man who had recovered from COVID-19.

The rearrangement uses TRBV6-2 or TRBV6-3 and TRBJ2-1; 14 positions match TRBD2. With 5 bases clipped from V and 9 bases from J, the junction kept 3 bases outside the gene matches. This CDR3 spans 14 amino acids. Per germline, CDR1 MNHEY and CDR2 SVGEGT. The CDR3 region has the DNA TGTGCCAGCAGTGGGACTAGCGGGAGTGTTGAGCAGTTCTTC. Translation: CASSGTSGSVEQFF.

The chain carries TRBV5-1 and TRBJ2-1, with D tentatively TRBD2 (6 bases). Germline V gives CDR1 SGHRS, CDR2 YFSETQ. The V and J ends lost 6 bases and 9 bases respectively, with 13 bases between them. This CDR3 has 12 amino acids. The CDR3 DNA reads TGCGCCAGCATCTCTGGGGGAGGTGAGCAGTTCTTC. Protein product: CASISGGGEQFF.

This chain links TRBV30 with TRBJ1-5, with 9 bases fitting TRBD1. Germline values: CDR1 GTSNPN, CDR2 SVGIG (reference sequence). CDR3 size: 16 residues. V dropped 0 bases and J dropped 6; count of bases not matched to a gene: 9. DNA of the CDR3: TGTGCCTGGAGTGTATCGGGGACAGGGAGGCCTCAGCCCCAGCATTTT. Its translation is CAWSVSGTGRPQPQHF.

Here the CDR3 DNA reads TGTGCCAGCTCGGACGGGAACAGTGGAGCTCACAATGAGCAGTTCTTC. This encodes CASSDGNSGAHNEQFF. The chain is built from TRBV18 and TRBJ2-1; the D gene is possibly TRBD2 (5 bases). Looked up from germline, CDR1 is KGHSH and CDR2 is LQKENI. The V end was cut by 6 bases, the J end by 5 bases, with 20 bases between. The CDR3 sequence is 16 residues long.

The chain has TRBV2 and TRBJ2-3; D might be TRBD2 (5 bases). CDR1 is SNHLY and CDR2 is FYNNEI in the germline V gene. The CDR3 totals 14 residues. The V gene lost 6 bases and the J gene lost 4 bases, with 14 bases spanning the gap. Written as DNA, the CDR3 is TGTGCCAGCAGCCTACTAGTGTCGGCAGATACGCAGTATTTT. Protein: CASSLLVSADTQYF. The variable domain in full, completed from reference TRBV2 and TRBJ2-3, reads EPEVTQTPSHQVTQMGQEVILRCVPISNHLYFYWYRQILGQKVEFLVSFYNNEISEKSEIFDDQFSVERPDGSNFTLKIRSTKLEDSAMYFCASSLLVSADTQYFGPGTRLTVL.

The chain recombines TRBV7-2 with TRBJ1-6; possible D gene TRBD1, 6 bases. Germline V gene data show CDR1 as SGHTA and CDR2 as FQGNSA. V was clipped by 1 base and J by 6 bases, with 10 bases between them. This CDR3 has 15 amino acids. DNA for the CDR3: TGTGCCAGCAGCTTAGAGGGGACACTTAATTCACCCCTCCACTTT. It is translated as CASSLEGTLNSPLHF.

J is TRBJ2-2 and V is TRBV6-2 or TRBV6-3; TRBD2 matches at 10 bases. CDR3 length equals 20 residues. V trimming: 2 bases; J trimming: 4 bases; junction bases outside the gene matches: 16. In germline, CDR1 is MNHEY, CDR2 SVGEGT. The CDR3 coding sequence is TGTGCCAGCAGTTACCCCGGACTAGCGGAAGCTTCCTGGGGCACCGGGGAGCTGTTTTTT. This sequence encodes CASSYPGLAEASWGTGELFF.

This chain connects TRBV10-2 to TRBJ2-2; no clear D gene. Between the trimmed V and J ends, which lost 4 bases and 3 bases, there was a span of 9 bases. The CDR3 has 14 amino acids. Per germline, CDR1 WSHSY and CDR2 SAAADI. The CDR3 coding sequence is TGCGCCAGCAGTGCCCTTGACTACACCGGGGAGCTGTTTTTT. Residues: CASSALDYTGELFF.

The CDR3 DNA reads TGTGCCTGGGGGCGGCTCGGGGGGCGATCCGGAAACACCATATATTTT. Its translation: CAWGRLGGRSGNTIYF. This chain uses TRBV30 with TRBJ1-3; possible D gene TRBD1, 6 bases. The CDR3 is 16 amino acids. Trimming left V 5 bases short and J 4 bases short, with 21 bases between. Germline-derived CDR1 and CDR2 are GTSNPN and SVGIG (reference sequence). Full variable domain (remainder filled in from reference TRBV30 and TRBJ1-3): SQTIHQWPATLVQPVGSPLSLECTVEGTSNPNLYWYRQAAGRGLQLLFYSVGIGQISSEVPQNLSASRPQDRQFILSSKKLLLSDSGFYLCAWGRLGGRSGNTIYFGEGSWLTVV.

V and J are TRBV7-3 and TRBJ2-1, with 9 positions matching TRBD2. J was trimmed by 4 bases and V by 5 bases; bases with no gene match: 6. In germline, CDR1 is SGHTA, CDR2 FQGTGA. The CDR3 consists of 15 residues. Written as DNA, the CDR3 is TGTGCCAGCAGCCGACTAGCGGCCGAGTACAATGAGCAGTTCTTC. Translated: CASSRLAAEYNEQFF.

The V and J genes are TRBV4-2 and TRBJ2-7; the match to TRBD1 covers 8 bases. CDR1 and CDR2 (germline): LGHNA, YNFKEQ. The CDR3 is 18 residues long. Trimming cost V 1 base and J 1 base; bases outside gene matches: 12. The CDR3 DNA follows: TGTGCCAGCAGCCAAGCGCCGTTTATCGGGACAGGATCCTACGAGCAGTACTTC. Its translation is CASSQAPFIGTGSYEQYF.

The chain recombines TRBV7-2 with TRBJ2-7; D is possibly TRBD1 (5 bases). Between the trimmed V and J ends, which lost 3 bases and 5 bases, there was a span of 11 bases. The CDR3 loop spans 13 amino acids. Germline lookup yields CDR1 SGHTA and CDR2 FQGNSA. DNA of the CDR3: TGTGCCAGCAGCTTTTCAGGGCCCCACGAGCAGTACTTC. Protein sequence: CASSFSGPHEQYF.

The J gene is TRBJ2-3, the V gene TRBV20-1, with 13 nucleotides matching TRBD2. This CDR3 has 19 amino acids. Germline V gene lookup returns CDR1 DFQATT and CDR2 SNEGSKA (reference sequence). Trimming removed 3 bases from V and 0 bases from J; junction bases left unmatched: 12. The DNA of the CDR3 is TGCAGTGCTAGTTTAATCCAAGGACTAGCGGGAGTTAGCACAGATACGCAGTATTTT. Protein sequence: CSASLIQGLAGVSTDTQYF.

V usage is TRBV5-5 and J usage is TRBJ2-2, with a weak D call TRBD2 (5 bases). This CDR3 region has 15 residues. Germline CDR1 and CDR2: SGHKS and YYEKEE (reference sequence). V dropped 2 bases and J dropped 4 bases, with 12 bases sitting between them. The CDR3 bases are TGTGCCAGCAGCTTAATGTGGGAGAGCACCGGGGAGCTGTTTTTT. Protein sequence: CASSLMWESTGELFF. The full variable domain, rest sourced from reference TRBV5-5 and TRBJ2-2, is DAGVTQSPTHLIKTRGQQVTLRCSPISGHKSVSWYQQVLGQGPQFIFQYYEKEERGRGNFPDRFSARQFPNYSSELNVNALLLGDSALYLCASSLMWESTGELFFGEGSRLTVL.